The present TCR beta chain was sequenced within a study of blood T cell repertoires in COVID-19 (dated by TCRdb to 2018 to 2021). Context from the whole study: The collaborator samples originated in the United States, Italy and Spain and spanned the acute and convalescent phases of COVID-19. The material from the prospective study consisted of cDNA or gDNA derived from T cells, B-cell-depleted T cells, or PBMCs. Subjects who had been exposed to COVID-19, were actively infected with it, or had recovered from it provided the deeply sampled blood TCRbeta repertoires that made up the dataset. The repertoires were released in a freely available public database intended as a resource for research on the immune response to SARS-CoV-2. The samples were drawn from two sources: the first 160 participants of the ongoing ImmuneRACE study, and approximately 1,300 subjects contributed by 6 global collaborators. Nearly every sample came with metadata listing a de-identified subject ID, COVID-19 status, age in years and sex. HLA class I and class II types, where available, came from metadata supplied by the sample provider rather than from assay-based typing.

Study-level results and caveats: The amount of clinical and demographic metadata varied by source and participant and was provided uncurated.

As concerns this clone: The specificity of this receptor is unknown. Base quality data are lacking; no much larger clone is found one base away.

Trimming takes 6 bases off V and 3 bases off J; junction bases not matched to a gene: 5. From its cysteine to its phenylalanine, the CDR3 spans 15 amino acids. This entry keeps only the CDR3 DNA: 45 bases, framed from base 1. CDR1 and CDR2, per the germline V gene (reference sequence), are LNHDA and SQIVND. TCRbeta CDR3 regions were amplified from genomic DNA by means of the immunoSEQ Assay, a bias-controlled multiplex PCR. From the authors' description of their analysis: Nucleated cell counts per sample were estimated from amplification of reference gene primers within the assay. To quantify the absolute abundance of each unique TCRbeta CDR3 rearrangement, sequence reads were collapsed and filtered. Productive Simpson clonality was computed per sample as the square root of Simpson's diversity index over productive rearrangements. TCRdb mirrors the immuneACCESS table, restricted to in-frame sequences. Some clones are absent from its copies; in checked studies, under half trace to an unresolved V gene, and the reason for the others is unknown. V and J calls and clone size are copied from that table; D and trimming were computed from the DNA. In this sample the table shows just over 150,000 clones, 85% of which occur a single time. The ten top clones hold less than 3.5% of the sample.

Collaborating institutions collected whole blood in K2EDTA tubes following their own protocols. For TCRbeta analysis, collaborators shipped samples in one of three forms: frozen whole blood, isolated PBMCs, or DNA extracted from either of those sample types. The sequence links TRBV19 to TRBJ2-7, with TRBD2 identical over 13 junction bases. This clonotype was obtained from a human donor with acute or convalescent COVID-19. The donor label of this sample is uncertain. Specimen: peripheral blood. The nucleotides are TGTGCCAGTAGCTGGGGACTAGCGGGGAACTACGAGCAGTACTTC. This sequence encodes CASSWGLAGNYEQYF.